The 9 T cell receptor beta chains below were found in one sample sequenced in a study of blood T cell repertoires in COVID-19. The table came from immunoSEQ multiplex PCR; TCRdb's copy has only in-frame clones and leaves some out. In the table there are over 250,000 clones, approximately 89% of which are singletons. Sequences were obtained from PBMCs or T cells enriched from blood (not recorded which). The receptors were sampled from a woman aged 30 to 39 who had recovered from COVID-19.

V gene TRBV28 combines with J gene TRBJ1-5; no reliable D call. The germline gives CDR1 MDHEN, CDR2 SYDVKM. Between the trimmed V and J ends, which lost 1 base and 6 bases, there was a span of 16 bases. This CDR3 comprises 16 residues. For the CDR3, the DNA is TGTGCCAGCAGTTTATCGTCGGGGTCCTACAGTCAGCCCCAGCATTTT. Translating it yields CASSLSSGSYSQPQHF.

This rearrangement joins TRBV7-9 to TRBJ2-7; D is uncertain. This CDR3 region has 13 residues. Germline V CDR1 and CDR2: SEHNR, FQNEAQ (reference sequence). Trimming left V 4 bases short and J 0 bases short, with 7 bases between. This chain's CDR3 is CASSSRSSYEQYF. Here the CDR3 DNA reads TGTGCCAGCAGCTCTCGGTCCTCCTACGAGCAGTACTTC.

The chain has TRBV12-3 or TRBV12-4 and TRBJ1-5; D is perhaps TRBD1 (5 bases). V dropped 6 bases and J dropped 2 bases, with 8 bases sitting between them. The CDR3 is made up of 13 amino acids. The CDR3 loop is CASRGQGNQPQHF. CDR3 in DNA: TGTGCCAGCAGGGGGCAGGGCAATCAGCCCCAGCATTTT.

The chain uses TRBV5-1 and TRBJ2-7, with no clear D. Germline CDR1 reads SGHRS; CDR2 reads YFSETQ. CDR3 length: 15 residues. Deletions cut 2 bases from V and 2 bases from J, with 14 bases between. The CDR3 DNA reads as TGCGCCAGCAGCTTAGTGGTGGGCCCAGCCTACGAGCAGTACTTC. Protein: CASSLVVGPAYEQYF.

This chain uses TRBV15 with TRBJ1-1; no clear D. The germline CDR1 and CDR2 sequences are LNHNV and YYDKDF (reference sequence). This CDR3 comprises 14 residues. V lost 3 bases to trimming and J lost 0 bases, with 8 bases between them. In DNA form, the CDR3 reads TGTGCCACCAGCAGGGAGGGTCTGAACACTGAAGCTTTCTTT. Its protein is CATSREGLNTEAFF.

The chain combines TRBV6-5 with TRBJ1-2, with 9 bases identical to TRBD1. The germline V gene has CDR1 MNHEY and CDR2 SVGAGI. V gave up 4 bases and J gave up 4 bases; unmatched junction bases: 10. The CDR3 consists of 16 residues. The CDR3 region has the DNA TGTGCCAGCAGTTCCCATTGGGACAGGGATTCCTATGGCTACACCTTC. It specifies CASSSHWDRDSYGYTF.

The chain employs TRBV3-1 (or the pseudogene TRBV3-2) and TRBJ1-3, with 7 bases lining up with TRBD1. Unmatched junction bases numbered 6, after V lost 3 bases and J lost 4 bases. The CDR3 runs to 15 residues. Germline V gives CDR1 LGHDT, CDR2 YNNKEL (reference sequence). The CDR3 region has the DNA TGTGCCAGCAGCCATCACCGGGACAGCGGAAACACCATATATTTT. Translating it yields CASSHHRDSGNTIYF.

The V gene is TRBV10-1, the J gene TRBJ2-1; no reliable D call. Between the trimmed V and J ends, which lost 5 bases and 2 bases, there was a span of 10 bases. The germline gives CDR1 WNHNN, CDR2 SYGVQD (reference sequence). This CDR3 region has 14 residues. CDR3 loop: CASSRALPYNEQFF. CDR3 nucleotides: TGCGCCAGCAGTCGCGCTTTACCCTACAATGAGCAGTTCTTC.

The chain recombines TRBV25-1 with TRBJ1-1; possibly TRBD1 for D (5 bases). The CDR3 contains 14 residues. Per the germline V gene, CDR1 is MGHDK and CDR2 is SYGVNS. Trimming took off 3 bases at V and 2 bases at J, with 10 bases between the two ends. The CDR3 sequence is CASSDRQFNTEAFF. The CDR3 region has the DNA TGTGCCAGCAGTGACCGACAGTTTAACACTGAAGCTTTCTTT.